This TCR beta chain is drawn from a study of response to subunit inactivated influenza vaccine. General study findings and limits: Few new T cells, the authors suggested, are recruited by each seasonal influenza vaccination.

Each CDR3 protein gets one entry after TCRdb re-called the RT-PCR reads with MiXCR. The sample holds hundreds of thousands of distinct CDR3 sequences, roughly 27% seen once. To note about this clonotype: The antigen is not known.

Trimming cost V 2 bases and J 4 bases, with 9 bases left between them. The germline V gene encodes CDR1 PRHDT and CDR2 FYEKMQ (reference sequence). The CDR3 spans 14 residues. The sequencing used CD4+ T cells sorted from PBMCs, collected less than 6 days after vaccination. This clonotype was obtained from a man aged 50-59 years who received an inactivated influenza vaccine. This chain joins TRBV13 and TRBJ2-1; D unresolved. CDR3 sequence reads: CASSLTRPYNEQFF. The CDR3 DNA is TGTGCCAGCAGCTTAACCAGGCCATACAATGAGCAGTTCTTC.